These 30 T cell receptor beta chains were sequenced from one sample in a study of identical twins. TCRdb re-called the 5' RACE reads with MiXCR, one entry per CDR3 protein. The top ten clones hold 7% to 9.5% of a sample with 200,000 to 250,000 distinct CDR3 sequences, over 12% of them seen once. Sequenced input: memory (CD45RO+) T cells sorted from blood. These TCRs come from a woman between 18 and 29 years old in good health.

This clonotype occurred many times. The chain is built from TRBV6-2 or TRBV6-3 and TRBJ2-7; D unresolved. CDR3 size: 13 residues. V was pared by 0 bases and J by 3 bases, with 6 bases between. Germline V gene lookup returns CDR1 MNHEY and CDR2 SVGEGT. Here the CDR3 DNA reads TGTGCCAGCAGTTACTCGGAGAGCTACGAGCAGTACTTC. Translating gives CASSYSESYEQYF.

This clonotype was detected a few times. The CDR3 here is CSASGDRNEQYF. CDR3 bases: TGCAGTGCTAGCGGGGATAGGAACGAGCAGTACTTC. The V gene is TRBV20-1, the J gene TRBJ2-7; possibly TRBD2 for D (5 bases). Looked up from germline, CDR1 is DFQATT and CDR2 is SNEGSKA (reference sequence). The V end lost 3 bases, the J end lost 5 bases, and 11 bases lay between the germline ends. CDR3 length equals 12 residues.

This sequence joins TRBV27 and TRBJ2-1; the match to TRBD1 covers 11 bases. The trim removed 3 bases at V and 12 bases at J, leaving 13 bases unmatched. In germline, CDR1 is MNHEY, CDR2 SMNVEV (reference sequence). The CDR3 spans 16 residues. This chain's CDR3 is CASSLSLRTGGSVQFF. The DNA for the CDR3 is TGTGCCAGCAGTTTGTCATTACGGACAGGGGGCTCTGTGCAGTTCTTC.

The chain employs TRBV25-1 and TRBJ2-3; TRBD2 might be the D (6 bases). V dropped 6 bases and J dropped 6 bases, with 16 bases sitting between them. CDR1 is MGHDK, CDR2 SYGVNS, per germline. The CDR3 covers 14 residues. The chain's CDR3 is CASSPEGGMDTQYF. The CDR3 nucleotides read TGTGCCAGCAGCCCAGAGGGCGGGATGGATACGCAGTATTTT.

J is TRBJ1-2 and V is TRBV7-9, with D perhaps TRBD1 (5 bases). The CDR3 is 14 residues long. Germline CDR1 is SEHNR and CDR2 is FQNEAQ (reference sequence). V was clipped by 2 bases and J by 0 bases, with 7 bases between them. The CDR3: CASSLMTANYGYTF. CDR3 nucleotide sequence: TGTGCCAGCAGCTTAATGACAGCTAACTATGGCTACACCTTC. The whole variable domain, remainder taken from reference TRBV7-9 and TRBJ1-2, is DTGVSQNPRHKITKRGQNVTFRCDPISEHNRLYWYRQTLGQGPEFLTYFQNEAQLEKSRLLSDRFSAERPKGSFSTLEIQRTEQGDSAMYLCASSLMTANYGYTFGSGTRLTVV.

This chain connects TRBV27 to TRBJ2-6; unclear D gene. CDR1 MNHEY and CDR2 SMNVEV come from the germline V gene (reference sequence). Trimming removed 3 bases at V and 1 base at J, with 7 bases between. CDR3 length: 15 residues. CDR3 amino acids: CASSLKGSGANVLTF. As DNA, the CDR3 is TGTGCCAGCAGTTTGAAAGGGTCTGGGGCCAACGTCCTGACTTTC.

This clonotype was seen ten or more times. The chain employs TRBV18 and TRBJ2-7; D gene unclear. The CDR3 contains 11 residues. Germline V gene lookup returns CDR1 KGHSH and CDR2 LQKENI. V shed 8 bases and J shed 2 bases, with 7 bases lying between them. This chain's CDR3 is CASSPAYEQYF. The CDR3 coding sequence is TGTGCCAGCAGCCCCGCCTACGAGCAGTACTTC.

This clonotype was counted between two and nine times. V usage is TRBV12-3 or TRBV12-4 and J usage is TRBJ2-7; D unresolved. CDR3 length: 12 amino acids. Between the trimmed V and J ends, which lost 5 bases and 6 bases, there was a span of 11 bases. The CDR3 spells CASSPTGREQYF. In nucleotides, the CDR3 is TGTGCCAGCAGTCCGACCGGACGCGAGCAGTACTTC.

The chain links TRBV29-1 to TRBJ1-2; 10 bases match TRBD1. This CDR3 is 14 amino acids long. Looked up from germline, CDR1 is SQVTM and CDR2 is ANQGSEA. The V and J ends lost 0 bases and 9 bases, in that order; junction bases with no gene match: 7. The CDR3 reads CSVEDWGQGTSYTF. CDR3 sequence (DNA): TGCAGCGTTGAAGATTGGGGACAGGGGACGAGCTACACCTTC.

The V call is TRBV5-6, the J call TRBJ2-3; no reliable D call. Germline-derived CDR1 and CDR2 are SGHDT and YYEEEE. This CDR3 contains 11 residues. Trimming took off 7 bases at V and 6 bases at J, with 9 bases between the two ends. Here the CDR3 DNA reads TGTGCCAGCCGCTACTTGGATACGCAGTATTTT. As protein: CASRYLDTQYF.

V usage is TRBV20-1 and J usage is TRBJ1-5, with D uncertain. V gave up 7 bases and J gave up 5 bases, with 12 bases separating them. This CDR3 region has 12 residues. Germline V gives CDR1 DFQATT, CDR2 SNEGSKA (reference sequence). For the CDR3, the DNA is TGCAGTGGTTGGGGAGTATATCAGCCCCAGCATTTT. Amino acids: CSGWGVYQPQHF.

This clonotype was recorded a few times. The V call is TRBV5-6, the J call TRBJ1-2; D is uncertain. CDR3 length equals 15 residues. The germline V and J ends were trimmed by 1 base and 3 bases, with 13 bases remaining between them. Germline CDR1 reads SGHDT; CDR2 reads YYEEEE. In nucleotides, the CDR3 is TGTGCCAGCAGCTTGAACCCGAACGGCCACTATGGCTACACCTTC. Protein product: CASSLNPNGHYGYTF.

V usage is TRBV11-2 and J usage is TRBJ2-3, with TRBD2 as a possible D gene (5 bases). V was clipped by 0 bases and J by 2 bases, with 12 bases between them. Germline loops: CDR1 SGHAT, CDR2 FQNNGV. The CDR3 runs 16 residues. The CDR3 here is CASSLETNPSTDTQYF. The DNA of the CDR3 is TGTGCCAGCAGCTTAGAGACTAACCCATCCACAGATACGCAGTATTTT.

This clonotype was recorded a few times. CDR3 in DNA: TGTGCCAGCAGCTTAACCGAGAACTATGGCTACACCTTC. This translates into CASSLTENYGYTF. The chain carries TRBV7-3 and TRBJ1-2; no clear D. V was trimmed by 0 bases and J by 2 bases, leaving 4 bases between them. The germline V gene encodes CDR1 SGHTA and CDR2 FQGTGA. This CDR3 is built from 13 residues.

CDR3 residues: CASSSPGLAVYEQYF. Here the CDR3 DNA reads TGTGCCAGCAGTTCCCCCGGACTAGCGGTCTACGAGCAGTACTTC. The gene calls are TRBV12-3 or TRBV12-4 and TRBJ2-7; 10 positions match TRBD2. CDR3 size: 15 residues. The ends lost 4 bases at V and 3 bases at J; junction bases unmatched: 6.

This rearrangement joins TRBV5-1 to TRBJ2-1; TRBD2 matches 9 bases. The CDR3 runs to 18 residues. With 0 bases clipped from V and 1 base from J, the junction kept 8 bases outside the gene matches. CDR1 is SGHRS and CDR2 is YFSETQ in the germline V gene. The CDR3 region is CASSLVGGRAASYNEQFF. The DNA for the CDR3 is TGCGCCAGCAGCTTGGTGGGCGGGAGGGCCGCTTCCTACAATGAGCAGTTCTTC.

The V gene is TRBV24-1, the J gene TRBJ2-1; D may be TRBD1 or TRBD2 (6 bases each). CDR3 size: 13 residues. Germline V gene sequence: CDR1 KGHDR, CDR2 SFDVKD. The V and J ends lost 2 bases and 12 bases respectively, with 13 bases between them. CDR3 protein: CATSDSGDKRQFF. The CDR3 DNA is TGTGCCACCAGTGATTCGGGGGACAAGAGGCAGTTCTTC.

This clonotype was counted between two and nine times. The chain links TRBV20-1 to TRBJ2-5, with D hard to call. The CDR3 runs 13 residues. CDR1 and CDR2 (germline): DFQATT, SNEGSKA (reference sequence). V was cut by 6 bases and J by 1 base, with 12 bases left in between. CDR3 sequence: CSAFQAVQETQYF. The DNA for the CDR3 is TGCAGTGCCTTCCAGGCGGTCCAAGAGACCCAGTACTTC.

This chain links TRBV15 with TRBJ2-7; TRBD1 matches 9 bases. CDR3 length: 14 amino acids. Looked up from germline, CDR1 is LNHNV and CDR2 is YYDKDF (reference sequence). Trimming cost V 0 bases and J 7 bases; bases outside gene matches: 4. The CDR3 bases are TGTGCCACCAGCAGAGAGGGACAGGGTGGGGAGCAGTACTTC. This codes for CATSREGQGGEQYF.

The chain links TRBV7-9 to TRBJ1-1; unclear D gene. V gave up 6 bases and J gave up 1 base, with 9 bases separating them. Per germline, CDR1 SEHNR and CDR2 FQNEAQ (reference sequence). The CDR3 extends over 13 amino acids. The CDR3 DNA sequence: TGTGCCAGCAGTCGGGCGTCGAACACTGAAGCTTTCTTT. Translated: CASSRASNTEAFF.

The chain joins TRBV30 to TRBJ2-1, with a tentative D call TRBD2 (6 bases). This CDR3 spans 14 amino acids. Germline values: CDR1 GTSNPN, CDR2 SVGIG (reference sequence). Trimming removed 0 bases from V and 6 bases from J, with 12 bases in between. The CDR3 here is CAWSVGLAANEQFF. The CDR3 bases are TGTGCCTGGAGTGTAGGGTTAGCGGCCAATGAGCAGTTCTTC.

This clonotype was picked up many times. The gene calls are TRBV6-5 and TRBJ2-1; 9 positions match TRBD2. The CDR3 runs to 16 residues. The germline V gene has CDR1 MNHEY and CDR2 SVGAGI. V was pared by 2 bases and J by 8 bases, with 10 bases of the junction left unmatched. The CDR3: CASSYLTSGNDDEQFF. Written as DNA, the CDR3 is TGTGCCAGCAGTTACCTGACTAGCGGCAACGACGATGAGCAGTTCTTC.

A note on this clonotype: Mismatch with germline at one junction end may stem from a read error. The chain has TRBV6-6 and TRBJ2-1, with TRBD2 matching over 15 bases. The CDR3 contains 19 residues. Per germline, CDR1 MNHNY and CDR2 SVGAGI (reference sequence). Here the CDR3 DNA reads TGTACCAGCAGTACTCCGGGACTAGCGGGGGGAAGCTCCTACAATGAGCAGTTCTTC. This gives the protein CTSSTPGLAGGSSYNEQFF.

The V gene is TRBV6-1, the J gene TRBJ2-7; D might be TRBD1 (6 bases). The CDR3 loop spans 13 amino acids. The V and J ends lost 5 bases and 2 bases respectively, with 10 bases between them. The germline gives CDR1 MNHNS, CDR2 SASEGT. This chain's CDR3 is CASSTGYAYEQYF. The CDR3, as DNA: TGTGCCAGCAGTACAGGGTATGCCTACGAGCAGTACTTC.

This clonotype was found a few times. The chain's CDR3 is CASSRNEANYGYTF. Written as DNA, the CDR3 is TGCGCCAGCAGCCGAAACGAGGCTAACTATGGCTACACCTTC. This chain connects TRBV5-1 to TRBJ1-2; no firm D call. CDR3 length: 14 residues. Trimming took off 4 bases at V and 0 bases at J, with 10 bases between the two ends. The germline gives CDR1 SGHRS, CDR2 YFSETQ.

There are a few counts of this clonotype. This chain connects TRBV9 to TRBJ2-3, with TRBD2 identical over 11 bases. This CDR3 comprises 18 residues. J gave up 2 bases and V 1 base, and 9 bases lay outside the gene matches. Germline lookup yields CDR1 SGDLS and CDR2 YYNGEE. The CDR3 DNA reads as TGTGCCAGCAGCGTATCCCCCATAGCGGGAGGGCTCACAGATACGCAGTATTTT. Its protein is CASSVSPIAGGLTDTQYF.

Many counts were recorded for this clonotype. The rearrangement links TRBV5-5 to TRBJ2-6; D not certain. Trimming took off 0 bases at V and 3 bases at J, with 10 bases between the two ends. Germline V lookup: CDR1 SGHKS, CDR2 YYEKEE (reference sequence). The CDR3 is 16 amino acids. CDR3 bases: TGTGCCAGCAGCTTGGAGGCTAAAGGTGGGGCCAACGTCCTGACTTTC. Translated: CASSLEAKGGANVLTF.

The CDR3 nucleotides are TGTGCCAGCAGCCTATCCGGGACAGCGGGTTCATACGAGCAGTACTTC. Translating it yields CASSLSGTAGSYEQYF. The chain carries TRBV11-3 and TRBJ2-7; D may be TRBD1 (7 bases). V dropped 5 bases and J dropped 4 bases, with 21 bases sitting between them. The CDR3 length is 16 residues. The germline V gene encodes CDR1 SGHNT and CDR2 YENEEA.

This clonotype occurred a few times. V is TRBV9 and J is TRBJ1-1, with TRBD1 as a possible D gene (5 bases). CDR1 and CDR2 from the germline V gene are SGDLS and YYNGEE. The CDR3 runs to 14 residues. V was shortened by 1 base and J by 1 base, with 8 bases between the two germline ends. The CDR3, as DNA: TGTGCCAGCAGCGTAATTGGGGCGAACACTGAAGCTTTCTTT. Residues: CASSVIGANTEAFF.

This chain links TRBV12-3 or TRBV12-4 with TRBJ2-7; D might be TRBD1 (6 bases). Trimming removed 3 bases at V and 2 bases at J, with 14 bases between. There are 15 residues in the CDR3. CDR3 region: CASSFQRQVAYEQYF. The CDR3 bases are TGTGCCAGCAGTTTCCAGAGACAGGTGGCCTACGAGCAGTACTTC.